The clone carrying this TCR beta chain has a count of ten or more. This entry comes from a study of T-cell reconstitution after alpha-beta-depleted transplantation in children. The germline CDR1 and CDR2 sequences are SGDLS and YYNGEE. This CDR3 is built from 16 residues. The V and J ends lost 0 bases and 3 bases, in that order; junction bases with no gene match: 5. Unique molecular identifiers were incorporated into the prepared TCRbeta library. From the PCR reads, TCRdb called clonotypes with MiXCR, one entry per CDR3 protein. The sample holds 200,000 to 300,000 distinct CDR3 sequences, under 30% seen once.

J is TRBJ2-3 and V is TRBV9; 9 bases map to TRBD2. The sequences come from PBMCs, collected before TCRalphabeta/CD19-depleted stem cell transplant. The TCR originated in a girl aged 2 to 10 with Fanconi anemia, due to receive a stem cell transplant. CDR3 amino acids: CASSVGSSGKTDTQYF. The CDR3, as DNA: TGTGCCAGCAGCGTAGGTTCTAGCGGGAAGACAGATACGCAGTATTTT.